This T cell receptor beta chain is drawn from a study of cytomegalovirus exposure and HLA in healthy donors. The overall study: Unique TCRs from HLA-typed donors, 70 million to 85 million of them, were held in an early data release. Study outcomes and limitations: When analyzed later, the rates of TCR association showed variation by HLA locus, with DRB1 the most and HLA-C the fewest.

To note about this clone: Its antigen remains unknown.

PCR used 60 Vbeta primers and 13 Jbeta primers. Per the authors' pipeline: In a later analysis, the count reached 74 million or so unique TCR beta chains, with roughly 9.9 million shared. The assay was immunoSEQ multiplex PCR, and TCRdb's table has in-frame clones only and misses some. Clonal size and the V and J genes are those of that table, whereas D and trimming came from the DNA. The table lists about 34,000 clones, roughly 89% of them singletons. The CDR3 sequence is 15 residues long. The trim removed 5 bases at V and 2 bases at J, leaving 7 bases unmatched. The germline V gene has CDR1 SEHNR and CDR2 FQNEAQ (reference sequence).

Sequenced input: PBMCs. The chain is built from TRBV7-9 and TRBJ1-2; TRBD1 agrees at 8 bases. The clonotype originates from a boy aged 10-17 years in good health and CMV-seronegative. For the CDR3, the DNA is TGTGCCAGCAGCGCCGGGACAGGTGGAAACTATGGCTACACCTTC. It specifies CASSAGTGGNYGYTF.